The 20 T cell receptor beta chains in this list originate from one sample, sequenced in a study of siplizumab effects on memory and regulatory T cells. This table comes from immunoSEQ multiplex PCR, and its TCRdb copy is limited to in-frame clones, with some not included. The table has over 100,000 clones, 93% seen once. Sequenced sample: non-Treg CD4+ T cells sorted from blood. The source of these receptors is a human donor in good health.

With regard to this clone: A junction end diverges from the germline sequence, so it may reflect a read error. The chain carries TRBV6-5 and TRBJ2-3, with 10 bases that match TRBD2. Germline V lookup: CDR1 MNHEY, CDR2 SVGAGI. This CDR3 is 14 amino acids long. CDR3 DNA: TGTGCCAGCAGTAAGCGGGGGGGCACGGATACGCAGTATTTT. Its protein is CASSKRGGTDTQYF.

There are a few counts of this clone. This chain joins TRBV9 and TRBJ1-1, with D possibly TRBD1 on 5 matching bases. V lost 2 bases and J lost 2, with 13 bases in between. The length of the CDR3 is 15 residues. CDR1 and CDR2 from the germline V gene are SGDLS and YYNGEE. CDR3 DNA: TGTGCCAGCAGCGTCGGCGGCAGGGAAAACACTGAAGCTTTCTTT. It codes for CASSVGGRENTEAFF.

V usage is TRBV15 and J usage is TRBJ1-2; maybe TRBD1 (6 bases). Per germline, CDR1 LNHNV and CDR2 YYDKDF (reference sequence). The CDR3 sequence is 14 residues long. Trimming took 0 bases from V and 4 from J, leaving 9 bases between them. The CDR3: CATSRDEGGYGYTF. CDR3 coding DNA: TGTGCCACCAGCAGAGACGAAGGGGGCTATGGCTACACCTTC.

CDR3 bases: TGTGCCAGCAGCGTATTGAACACTGAAGCTTTCTTT. It encodes CASSVLNTEAFF. The chain uses TRBV9 and TRBJ1-1; D is unclear. The CDR3 spans 12 residues. Trimming shortened V by 1 base and J by 0 bases, and 1 base separated the two germline ends. Germline V gene data show CDR1 as SGDLS and CDR2 as YYNGEE.

CDR3 sequence (DNA): TGTGCCATCAGTGGGGAGGCTCGGGTAGATGAAGCTTTCTTT. Translating gives CAISGEARVDEAFF. The chain employs TRBV10-3 and TRBJ1-1; D is unclear. There are 14 residues in the CDR3. V lost 4 bases to trimming and J lost 7 bases, with 16 bases between them. Germline CDR1 reads ENHRY; CDR2 reads SYGVKD.

CDR3 in amino acids: CASRRTGGSYEQYF. As DNA, the CDR3 is TGTGCCAGCAGAAGGACAGGGGGATCCTACGAGCAGTACTTC. V usage is TRBV6-5 and J usage is TRBJ2-7, with 10 positions matching TRBD1. Germline values: CDR1 MNHEY, CDR2 SVGAGI. V shed 6 bases and J 1 base; nucleotides not matched to a gene: 3. The CDR3 is 14 residues long.

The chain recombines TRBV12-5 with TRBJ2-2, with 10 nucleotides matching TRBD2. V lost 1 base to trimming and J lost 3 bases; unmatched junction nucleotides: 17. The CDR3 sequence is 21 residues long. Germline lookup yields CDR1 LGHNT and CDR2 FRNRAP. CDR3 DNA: TGTGCTAGTGGTTTGGACCCCAAAGCGGGGGGGCGAAATAAGGACACCGGGGAGCTGTTTTTT. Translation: CASGLDPKAGGRNKDTGELFF.

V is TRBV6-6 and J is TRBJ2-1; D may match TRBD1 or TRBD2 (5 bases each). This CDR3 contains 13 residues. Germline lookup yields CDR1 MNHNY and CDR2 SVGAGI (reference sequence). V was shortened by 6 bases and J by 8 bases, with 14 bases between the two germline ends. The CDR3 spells CASSLGRVDEQFF. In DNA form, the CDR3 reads TGTGCCAGCAGCCTGGGGCGGGTGGATGAGCAGTTCTTC.

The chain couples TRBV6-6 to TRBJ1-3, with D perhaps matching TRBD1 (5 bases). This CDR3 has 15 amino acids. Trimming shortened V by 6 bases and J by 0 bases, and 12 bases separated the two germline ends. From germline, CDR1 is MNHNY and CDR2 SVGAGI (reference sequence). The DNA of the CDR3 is TGTGCCAGCAGCTACACAGGCCTCTCTGGAAACACCATATATTTT. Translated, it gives CASSYTGLSGNTIYF.

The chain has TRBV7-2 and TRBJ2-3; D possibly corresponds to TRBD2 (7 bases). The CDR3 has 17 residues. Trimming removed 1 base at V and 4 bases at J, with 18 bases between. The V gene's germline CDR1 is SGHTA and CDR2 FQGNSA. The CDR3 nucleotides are TGTGCCAGCAGCTTAGGTTTTCGAGGGGGGGCCCCAGATACGCAGTATTTT. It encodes CASSLGFRGGAPDTQYF.

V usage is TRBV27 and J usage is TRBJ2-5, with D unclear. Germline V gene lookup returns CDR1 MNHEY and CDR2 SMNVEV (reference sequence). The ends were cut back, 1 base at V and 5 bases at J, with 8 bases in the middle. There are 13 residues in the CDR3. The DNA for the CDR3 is TGTGCCAGCAGTTTATACCCCGAGGAGACCCAGTACTTC. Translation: CASSLYPEETQYF.

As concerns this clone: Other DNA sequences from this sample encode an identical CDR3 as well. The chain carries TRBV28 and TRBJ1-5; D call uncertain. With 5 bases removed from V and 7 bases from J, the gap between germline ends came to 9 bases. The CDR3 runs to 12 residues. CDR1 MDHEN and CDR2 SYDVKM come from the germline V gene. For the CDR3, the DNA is TGTGCCAGCAGTCCTCCCTACCAGCCCCAGCATTTT. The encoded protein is CASSPPYQPQHF.

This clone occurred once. The CDR3 DNA follows: TGTGCCAGCAGCTTAACGGCAGGGGGCAGTTCCTACGAGCAGTACTTC. Translating gives CASSLTAGGSSYEQYF. V and J are TRBV11-1 and TRBJ2-7; 8 nucleotides match TRBD1. CDR3 length: 16 amino acids. After removal of 2 bases from V and 1 base from J, the junction contained 7 bases not matched to a gene. Germline V gene data show CDR1 as SGHAT and CDR2 as FQDESV (reference sequence).

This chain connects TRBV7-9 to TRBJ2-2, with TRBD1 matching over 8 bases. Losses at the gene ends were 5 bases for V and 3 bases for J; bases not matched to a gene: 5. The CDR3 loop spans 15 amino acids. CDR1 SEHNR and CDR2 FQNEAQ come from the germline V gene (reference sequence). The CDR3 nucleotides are TGTGCCAGCAGCACCAGACAGGGGCACACCGGGGAGCTGTTTTTT. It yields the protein CASSTRQGHTGELFF.

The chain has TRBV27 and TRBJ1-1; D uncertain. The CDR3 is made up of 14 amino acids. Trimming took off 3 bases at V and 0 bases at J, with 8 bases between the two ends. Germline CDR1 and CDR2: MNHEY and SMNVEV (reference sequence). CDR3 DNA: TGTGCCAGCAGTTTTGGCTCCGTGAACACTGAAGCTTTCTTT. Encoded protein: CASSFGSVNTEAFF.

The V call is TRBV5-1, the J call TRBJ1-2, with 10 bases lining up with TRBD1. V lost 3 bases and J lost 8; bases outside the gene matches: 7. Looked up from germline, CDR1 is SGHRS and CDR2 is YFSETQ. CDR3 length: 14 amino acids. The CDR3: CASSSPGQGYGYTF. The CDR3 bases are TGCGCCAGCAGCTCCCCGGGACAGGGGTACGGCTACACCTTC.

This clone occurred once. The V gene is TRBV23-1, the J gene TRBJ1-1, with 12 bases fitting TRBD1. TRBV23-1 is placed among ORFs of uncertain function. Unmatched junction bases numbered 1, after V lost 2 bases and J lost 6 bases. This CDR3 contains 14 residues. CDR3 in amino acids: CASSQRDRGPEAFF. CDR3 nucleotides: TGCGCCAGCAGTCAACGGGACAGGGGGCCTGAAGCTTTCTTT.

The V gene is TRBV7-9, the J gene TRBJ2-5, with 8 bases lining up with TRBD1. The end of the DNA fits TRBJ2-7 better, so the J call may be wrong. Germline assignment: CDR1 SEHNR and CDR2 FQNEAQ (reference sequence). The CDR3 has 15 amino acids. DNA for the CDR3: TGTGCCAGCAGCTTAGGGATGGCAGGGGGCAACGAGCAGTACTTC. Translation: CASSLGMAGGNEQYF.

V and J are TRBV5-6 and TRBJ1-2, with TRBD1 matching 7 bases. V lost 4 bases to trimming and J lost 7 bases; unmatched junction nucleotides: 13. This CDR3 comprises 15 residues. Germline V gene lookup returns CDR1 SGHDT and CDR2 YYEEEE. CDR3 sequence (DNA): TGTGCCAGCAGCCGGCAGCGAGACAGGGAAGTTGGCTACACCTTC. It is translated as CASSRQRDREVGYTF.

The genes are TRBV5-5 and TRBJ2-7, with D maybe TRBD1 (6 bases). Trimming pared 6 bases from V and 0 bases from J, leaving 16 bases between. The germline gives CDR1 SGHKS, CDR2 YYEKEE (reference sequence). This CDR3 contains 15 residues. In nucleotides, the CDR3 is TGTGCCAGCAACGACCCGCCGGACAGCTCCTACGAGCAGTACTTC. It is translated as CASNDPPDSSYEQYF. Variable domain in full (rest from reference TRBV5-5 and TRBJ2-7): DAGVTQSPTHLIKTRGQQVTLRCSPISGHKSVSWYQQVLGQGPQFIFQYYEKEERGRGNFPDRFSARQFPNYSSELNVNALLLGDSALYLCASNDPPDSSYEQYFGPGTRLTVT.